Presented here are 25 T cell receptor beta chains from one specimen sequenced in a study of cytomegalovirus exposure and HLA in healthy donors. Use of 60 Vbeta and 13 Jbeta primers characterized the PCR. Here immunoSEQ multiplex PCR was the method, and the copy in TCRdb shows in-frame clones only, minus some. The repertoire holds 200,000 or so clones, with more than 65% as singletons. Input material: PBMCs. Every receptor here comes from a man aged 50-60 years in good health and CMV-seronegative.

The chain links TRBV9 to TRBJ1-5, with D maybe TRBD1 (6 bases). This CDR3 contains 14 residues. The ends were cut back, 3 bases at V and 0 bases at J, with 7 bases in the middle. Germline CDR1 SGDLS, CDR2 YYNGEE. The chain's CDR3 is CASSGTDSNQPQHF. In DNA, the CDR3 is TGTGCCAGCAGCGGGACAGATAGCAATCAGCCCCAGCATTTT.

The CDR3, as DNA: TGCGCCAGCAGCCAAGACGGAGAGAGCTCCTACAATGAGCAGTTCTTC. This translates into CASSQDGESSYNEQFF. This rearrangement joins TRBV4-1 to TRBJ2-1, with D unclear. V lost 0 bases and J 0 bases, leaving 9 bases between the germline ends. Germline CDR1 is MGHRA and CDR2 is YSYEKL. CDR3 size: 16 residues.

The chain has TRBV13 and TRBJ2-5, with 10 bases matching TRBD1. The CDR3 covers 14 residues. Germline values: CDR1 PRHDT, CDR2 FYEKMQ (reference sequence). Trimming took 6 bases from V and 7 from J; bases not matched to a gene: 8. CDR3 DNA: TGTGCCAGCAGTCGGGACAGGGGTTCGGGGACCCAGTACTTC. Translated: CASSRDRGSGTQYF.

This chain joins TRBV5-1 and TRBJ1-1, with TRBD1 as a possible D gene (6 bases). Trimming stripped 3 bases from V and 4 bases from J, with 10 bases between. The CDR3 has 13 residues. The germline gives CDR1 SGHRS, CDR2 YFSETQ. CDR3 sequence (DNA): TGCGCCAGCAGCTCAGGGGATCCCACTGAAGCTTTCTTT. Protein product: CASSSGDPTEAFF.

V and J are TRBV7-2 and TRBJ1-4, with D hard to call. The CDR3 contains 17 residues. The ends were cut back, 0 bases at V and 3 bases at J, with 14 bases in the middle. The germline V gene encodes CDR1 SGHTA and CDR2 FQGNSA. The CDR3 loop is CASSLASGSRANEKLFF. The CDR3 DNA is TGTGCCAGCAGCTTAGCGTCGGGGTCAAGAGCTAATGAAAAACTGTTTTTT.

The chain has TRBV9 and TRBJ2-3, with D perhaps matching TRBD1 (7 bases). Germline assignment: CDR1 SGDLS and CDR2 YYNGEE. This CDR3 contains 16 residues. The V end lost 1 base, the J end lost 2 bases, and 14 bases lay between the germline ends. CDR3: CASSVRETGITDTQYF. Written as DNA, the CDR3 is TGTGCCAGCAGCGTACGGGAGACAGGGATCACAGATACGCAGTATTTT. The full variable domain, with the rest looked up from reference TRBV9 and TRBJ2-3, is DSGVTQTPKHLITATGQRVTLRCSPRSGDLSVYWYQQSLDQGLQFLIQYYNGEERAKGNILERFSAQQFPDLHSELNLSSLELGDSALYFCASSVRETGITDTQYFGPGTRLTVL.

V usage is TRBV5-1 and J usage is TRBJ1-2, with D perhaps matching TRBD1 (5 bases). Germline V gene lookup returns CDR1 SGHRS and CDR2 YFSETQ. CDR3 length: 13 amino acids. Trimming removed 6 bases from V and 4 bases from J, with 13 bases in between. Written as DNA, the CDR3 is TGCGCCAGCACCCAAGGGGCGACCTATGGCTACACCTTC. Protein product: CASTQGATYGYTF.

The chain employs TRBV27 and TRBJ2-1; D unresolved. The CDR3 runs to 15 residues. Germline V gene sequence: CDR1 MNHEY, CDR2 SMNVEV (reference sequence). Trimming left V 6 bases short and J 0 bases short, with 12 bases between. CDR3 sequence (DNA): TGTGCCAGCAGGTCAACATGGAGCTCCTACAATGAGCAGTTCTTC. This sequence encodes CASRSTWSSYNEQFF.

The V call is TRBV27, the J call TRBJ2-1, with a possible D match to TRBD1 (6 bases). The CDR3 length is 15 residues. Per the germline V gene, CDR1 is MNHEY and CDR2 is SMNVEV (reference sequence). V lost 5 bases, J lost 1 base, and 12 bases lay in between. The CDR3 sequence: CASSPLGGSYNEQFF. The CDR3 bases are TGTGCCAGCAGTCCTTTAGGGGGTTCCTACAATGAGCAGTTCTTC.

The V and J genes are TRBV5-1 and TRBJ1-1; the match to TRBD1 covers 9 bases. The CDR3 has 16 amino acids. Germline CDR1 SGHRS, CDR2 YFSETQ. Trimming removed 4 bases from V and 1 base from J; junction bases left unmatched: 8. The CDR3 reads CASSHRDRVSNTEAFF. CDR3 in DNA: TGCGCCAGCAGCCACCGGGACAGGGTTTCGAACACTGAAGCTTTCTTT. The whole variable domain, remainder taken from reference TRBV5-1 and TRBJ1-1, is KAGVTQTPRYLIKTRGQQVTLSCSPISGHRSVSWYQQTPGQGLQFLFEYFSETQRNKGNFPGRFSGRQFSNSRSEMNVSTLELGDSALYLCASSHRDRVSNTEAFFGQGTRLTVV.

The CDR3 here is CASSAGTDTGNTIYF. The CDR3 DNA is TGTGCCAGTAGTGCCGGGACAGACACTGGAAACACCATATATTTT. The chain has TRBV19 and TRBJ1-3, with 7 bases that match TRBD1. CDR3 length equals 15 residues. CDR1 LNHDA and CDR2 SQIVND come from the germline V gene (reference sequence). J lost 2 bases, V lost 5 bases, and 6 bases had no gene match.

This clone was seen a single time. The rearrangement joins TRBV5-5 to TRBJ2-5, with D maybe TRBD2 (5 bases). V gave up 4 bases and J gave up 5 bases, with 15 bases separating them. CDR3 length equals 14 residues. The V gene's germline CDR1 is SGHKS and CDR2 YYEKEE (reference sequence). In DNA, the CDR3 is TGTGCCAGCAGCCCGGACTTAGCGATCGAGACCCAGTACTTC. It is translated as CASSPDLAIETQYF.

The genes are TRBV2 and TRBJ1-2, with 12 bases identical to TRBD1. CDR3 length: 13 residues. In germline, CDR1 is SNHLY, CDR2 FYNNEI. The ends lost 11 bases at V and 6 bases at J; junction bases unmatched: 7. For the CDR3, the DNA is TGTGCCCGAGAAGGGACAGGGGGCGATGGCTACACCTTC. Encoded protein: CAREGTGGDGYTF. The variable domain in full, with the rest retrieved from reference TRBV2 and TRBJ1-2, is EPEVTQTPSHQVTQMGQEVILRCVPISNHLYFYWYRQILGQKVEFLVSFYNNEISEKSEIFDDQFSVERPDGSNFTLKIRSTKLEDSAMYFCAREGTGGDGYTFGSGTRLTVV.

The chain joins TRBV11-2 to TRBJ2-7; TRBD2 is a possible D gene (6 bases). Trimming removed 6 bases at V and 5 bases at J, with 23 bases between. Germline V gene data show CDR1 as SGHAT and CDR2 as FQNNGV. The CDR3 covers 16 residues. The CDR3 is CASRSSPRGSNHEQYF. In DNA form, the CDR3 reads TGTGCCAGCAGGTCATCACCCCGGGGGAGTAACCACGAGCAGTACTTC.

The V call is TRBV6-4, the J call TRBJ2-1, with TRBD2 matching 13 bases. CDR1 MRHNA and CDR2 SNTAGT come from the germline V gene. This CDR3 contains 23 residues. The ends lost 0 bases at V and 7 bases at J; junction bases unmatched: 24. For the CDR3, the DNA is TGTGCCAGCAGTGACTCGATAGCTCTATTAGGGACTAGCGGGACCGACGGGAGGAATGAGCAGTTCTTC. It specifies CASSDSIALLGTSGTDGRNEQFF.

V is TRBV7-9 and J is TRBJ2-2, with 11 bases identical to TRBD2. The germline gives CDR1 SEHNR, CDR2 FQNEAQ (reference sequence). V dropped 4 bases and J dropped 1; count of bases not matched to a gene: 5. This CDR3 is 17 amino acids long. This chain's CDR3 is CASSSPSGGLNTGELFF. CDR3 coding DNA: TGTGCCAGCAGCTCGCCTAGCGGGGGGTTGAACACCGGGGAGCTGTTTTTT.

The sample holds one count of this clone. This chain uses TRBV10-2 with TRBJ1-5; 7 bases line up with TRBD1. CDR1 WSHSY and CDR2 SAAADI come from the germline V gene. Losses at the gene ends were 6 bases for V and 6 bases for J; bases not matched to a gene: 8. This CDR3 contains 14 residues. CDR3 sequence reads: CASRGDSLSQPQHF. The CDR3 DNA reads TGCGCCAGCAGGGGGGACAGCCTAAGTCAGCCCCAGCATTTT.

The chain recombines TRBV5-1 with TRBJ2-7; 12 nucleotides match TRBD2. The CDR3 totals 18 residues. Germline values: CDR1 SGHRS, CDR2 YFSETQ. V gave up 4 bases and J gave up 7 bases; unmatched junction bases: 18. CDR3 sequence (DNA): TGCGCCAGCAGCCCAGGCGGACTAGCGGGGTATGGGACACATGAGCAGTACTTC. Amino acid sequence: CASSPGGLAGYGTHEQYF.

This clone was detected a few times. The V gene is TRBV2, the J gene TRBJ2-1; the D is unclear. The CDR3 contains 15 residues. V gave up 5 bases and J gave up 8 bases, with 19 bases separating them. Germline CDR1 and CDR2: SNHLY and FYNNEI. The CDR3 region is CASSFRFRVVDEQFF. In DNA form, the CDR3 reads TGTGCCAGCAGTTTTCGGTTCCGGGTAGTCGATGAGCAGTTCTTC. Full variable domain (missing parts from reference TRBV2 and TRBJ2-1): EPEVTQTPSHQVTQMGQEVILRCVPISNHLYFYWYRQILGQKVEFLVSFYNNEISEKSEIFDDQFSVERPDGSNFTLKIRSTKLEDSAMYFCASSFRFRVVDEQFFGPGTRLTVL.

This clone has a single count. The chain links TRBV6-5 to TRBJ1-1; TRBD1 agrees at 7 bases. Germline lookup yields CDR1 MNHEY and CDR2 SVGAGI. The length of the CDR3 is 14 residues. V dropped 6 bases and J dropped 5; count of bases not matched to a gene: 9. CDR3 region: CASSPTGTGTEAFF. In DNA, the CDR3 is TGTGCCAGCAGCCCGACAGGGACGGGGACTGAAGCTTTCTTT.

Remarks on this clone: Other DNA sequences from this sample encode an identical CDR3 as well. The chain combines TRBV7-2 with TRBJ2-3, with TRBD2 matching over 10 bases. The CDR3 is made up of 17 amino acids. Germline trimming cut 1 base from V and 1 base from J; bases unmatched to any gene: 5. Germline V CDR1 and CDR2: SGHTA, FQGNSA. CDR3 DNA: TGTGCCAGCAGCTTAGTACGTCTAGCGGGGGGCACAGATACGCAGTATTTT. It yields the protein CASSLVRLAGGTDTQYF.

This rearrangement joins TRBV5-5 to TRBJ1-4; 8 nucleotides match TRBD1. CDR3 length: 14 amino acids. The ends lost 2 bases at V and 8 bases at J; junction bases unmatched: 5. In germline, CDR1 is SGHKS, CDR2 YYEKEE (reference sequence). CDR3 nucleotides: TGTGCCAGCAGCTTTGCAGGGGGCGAGGAAAAACTGTTTTTT. The encoded protein is CASSFAGGEEKLFF.

The chain links TRBV11-3 to TRBJ1-1, with TRBD1 matching over 10 bases. Germline CDR1 is SGHNT and CDR2 is YENEEA. V was pared by 5 bases and J by 1 base, with 7 bases of the junction left unmatched. The CDR3 loop spans 16 amino acids. The CDR3 DNA reads TGTGCCAGCAGCCCCCGACAGGGGGCCAAGAACACTGAAGCTTTCTTT. It translates to CASSPRQGAKNTEAFF.

The chain's CDR3 is CASSPGGDLGHEQFF. The CDR3 coding sequence is TGTGCCAGCAGCCCCGGCGGTGACCTAGGTCATGAGCAGTTCTTC. The chain carries TRBV9 and TRBJ2-1; D ambiguous. The CDR3 is 15 residues long. Germline assignment: CDR1 SGDLS and CDR2 YYNGEE. The ends were cut back, 4 bases at V and 8 bases at J, with 19 bases in the middle. The complete variable domain, with remaining parts taken from reference TRBV9 and TRBJ2-1, reads DSGVTQTPKHLITATGQRVTLRCSPRSGDLSVYWYQQSLDQGLQFLIQYYNGEERAKGNILERFSAQQFPDLHSELNLSSLELGDSALYFCASSPGGDLGHEQFFGPGTRLTVL.

This rearrangement joins TRBV5-1 to TRBJ2-2, with a possible D match to TRBD1 (5 bases). V shed 0 bases and J shed 2 bases, with 8 bases lying between them. This CDR3 has 15 residues. Germline lookup yields CDR1 SGHRS and CDR2 YFSETQ. Here the CDR3 DNA reads TGCGCCAGCAGCTTGGGACAGATCAACACCGGGGAGCTGTTTTTT. Translating it yields CASSLGQINTGELFF.